The rows below give T cell receptor beta chains drawn from one sample of a study of T-cell memory formation after mild COVID-19. TCRdb recomputed calls from the 5' RACE reads with MiXCR, one row per CDR3 protein. The data hold some 100,000 distinct CDR3 sequences, with 11% observed a single time. Source material: PBMCs or a T cell subset sorted from them (not recorded which). The receptor set was obtained from a man aged 18 to 35 who had mild COVID-19 (a few samples of this study predate the infection). Cell type and time point are not known. CDR3s include the opening cysteine and the closing phenylalanine or tryptophan. The order of the fields is D gene, clone size, V gene, J gene, CDR3 DNA, CDR3 protein. D genes are given only for firm matches. A row's size may be missing; if present it is once, few, many or a size class.

>NA|NA|TRBV30|TRBJ2-3
TGTGCTGCAGGGCCGAACACAGATACGCAGTATTTT
CAAGPNTDTQYF
>TRBD1|once|TRBV10-3|TRBJ2-5
TGTGCCATCAGGAGGACAGGGGGCGAGACCCAGTACTTC
CAIRRTGGETQYF
>NA|NA|TRBV7-8|TRBJ2-3
TGTGCCAGCGGCGATTTCGGGGTTAGCACAGATACGCAGTATTTT
CASGDFGVSTDTQYF
>NA|NA|TRBV7-9|TRBJ2-7
TGTGCCAGCAACAAATATGCGGTCCACGAGCAGTACTTC
CASNKYAVHEQYF
>NA|few|TRBV5-1|TRBJ2-3
TGCGCCAGCAGCGTCGGGGCGGTCACAGATACGCAGTATTTT
CASSVGAVTDTQYF
>NA|few|TRBV7-6|TRBJ2-1
TGTGCCAGCACATACGTAGGGGGTGAGCAGTTCTTC
CASTYVGGEQFF
>NA|NA|TRBV3-1|TRBJ2-1
TGTGCCAGCAGCCAAGATTGGGGCGGACAGTCTCTTCACAATGAGCAGTTCTTC
CASSQDWGGQSLHNEQFF
>NA|many|TRBV4-2|TRBJ2-3
TGTGCCAGCAGCCAAGAGGGTAGCCCAGATACGCAGTATTTT
CASSQEGSPDTQYF
>NA|few|TRBV6-2/TRBV6-3|TRBJ1-1
TGTGCCAGCAGACGGTTGGGCACTGAAGCTTTCTTT
CASRRLGTEAFF
>NA|many|TRBV12-3/TRBV12-4|TRBJ2-7
TGTGCCAGCAGTTTTCGCAGGACCTACGAGCAGTACTTC
CASSFRRTYEQYF
>NA|few|TRBV6-5|TRBJ1-1
TGTGCCAGCAGTACCAGGACGGGGGGGACTGAAGCTTTCTTT
CASSTRTGGTEAFF
>NA|many|TRBV27|TRBJ2-3
TGTGCCAGCAGTTCACCGGGGGTGGCGGGCACAGATACGCAGTATTTT
CASSSPGVAGTDTQYF
>TRBD1|few|TRBV5-1|TRBJ2-1
TGCGCCAGCAGCTTATGGGACAGCTACAATGAGCAGTTCTTC
CASSLWDSYNEQFF
>NA|NA|TRBV4-1|TRBJ1-5
TGCGCCAGCAGCCGAGAACAAGCGGGCAATCAGCCCCAGCATTTT
CASSREQAGNQPQHF
>NA|many|TRBV4-1|TRBJ2-1
TGCGCCAGCAGCCGGGCTAGTGGGAGATACAATGAGCAGTTCTTC
CASSRASGRYNEQFF
>TRBD2|few|TRBV2|TRBJ2-1
TGTGCCAGCAGTTCTCTAGCGGGGGGGCTGGGTGAGCAGTTCTTC
CASSSLAGGLGEQFF
>NA|NA|TRBV9|TRBJ1-2
TGTGCCAGCAGCCAGGGACAAGAAGCTAACTATGGCTACACCTTC
CASSQGQEANYGYTF
>NA|few|TRBV12-3/TRBV12-4|TRBJ2-3
TGTGCCAGCAGTTTCTTTCGGGGGCTAAGCACAGATACGCAGTATTTT
CASSFFRGLSTDTQYF
>NA|many|TRBV5-1|TRBJ2-5
TGCGCCAGCAGCTTCTACCGACAGTCACAAGAGACCCAGTACTTC
CASSFYRQSQETQYF
>TRBD1|few|TRBV20-1|TRBJ1-2
TGCAGTGCGCTTACAGGGGTGGCGCGAAACTATGGCTACACCTTC
CSALTGVARNYGYTF
>NA|few|TRBV29-1|TRBJ2-2
TGCAGCGTTGACTTGGGAATCGGGGAGCTGTTTTTT
CSVDLGIGELFF
>TRBD1|few|TRBV5-1|TRBJ2-1
TGCGCCAGCAGCTCCGGGACAGGGTCATTGGATGAGCAGTTCTTC
CASSSGTGSLDEQFF
>TRBD1|many|TRBV12-3/TRBV12-4|TRBJ1-5
TGTGCCAGCAGACGAACCGGGACAGGGGTTCTAAGCAATCAGCCCCAGCATTTT
CASRRTGTGVLSNQPQHF
>NA|NA|TRBV20-1|TRBJ2-1
TGCAGTGCTAGTTGGGGAGCTGCCTCGGGTGAGCAGTTCTTC
CSASWGAASGEQFF
>NA|NA|TRBV4-1|TRBJ2-5
TGCGCCAGCAGCCAACGAACGGCATTAGCCGTACAAGAGACCCAGTACTTC
CASSQRTALAVQETQYF
>TRBD2|NA|TRBV3-1|TRBJ2-1
TGTGCCAGCAGCCTTCTAGCGGGGGGAGACAGCTCCTACAATGAGCAGTTCTTC
CASSLLAGGDSSYNEQFF
>TRBD2|NA|TRBV4-3|TRBJ2-1
TGCGCCAGCAGCCAGTATCCCTGGACTAGCGGGGGGGCCGGTGAGCAGTTCTTC
CASSQYPWTSGGAGEQFF
>TRBD2|NA|TRBV7-2|TRBJ2-3
TGTGCCAGCCGAGCGGGGGGGAAGTTAACAGATACGCAGTATTTT
CASRAGGKLTDTQYF
>NA|NA|TRBV7-6|TRBJ2-5
TGTGCCAGCAGCTCCCGGACCCCCCAAGAGACCCAGTACTTC
CASSSRTPQETQYF
>NA|NA|TRBV7-9|TRBJ2-1
TGTGCCAGCAGCCCCGACTTCAATGAGCAGTTCTTC
CASSPDFNEQFF
>TRBD1|few|TRBV14|TRBJ2-5
TGTGCCAGCAGCCCGCGGACAGGGGTGGGTGGGACCCAGTACTTC
CASSPRTGVGGTQYF
>TRBD1|many|TRBV6-2/TRBV6-3|TRBJ1-1
TGTGCCAGCAGACTACTTACAGGGGCTGAAGCTTTCTTT
CASRLLTGAEAFF
>TRBD2|few|TRBV14|TRBJ2-2
TGTGCCAGCTCACCGAAGGGGCTAGCGGGACCTACGATGTCCGGGGAGCTGTTTTTT
CASSPKGLAGPTMSGELFF